Sequencing of this TCR beta chain was carried out in a study of blood T cells in healthy people across ages. Study-level background: When template switching was applied, about one barcoded beta molecule was captured per two T cells.

A sample-barcoded 5' primer and a J-beta primer mix were used in a second PCR of roughly 7 to 12 cycles. The yield of each sample was at least 2.5 million CDR3-containing paired-end reads. TCRdb re-called the 5' RACE reads with MiXCR, one entry per CDR3 protein. The table has 730,000 or so distinct CDR3 sequences, 40% to 45% seen once; the top ten hold around 30%. The germline V and J ends were trimmed by 6 bases and 5 bases, with 18 bases remaining between them. Germline values: CDR1 MNHNS, CDR2 SASEGT. The CDR3 runs to 15 residues. The specimen was blood. The source is a man aged 80 or over in good health. This sequence joins TRBV6-1 and TRBJ2-3; D is possibly TRBD2 (5 bases). The CDR3, as DNA: TGTGCCAGCAGCCGACTACCAGAAAGTGGAGATACGCAGTATTTT. Translated, it gives CASSRLPESGDTQYF.